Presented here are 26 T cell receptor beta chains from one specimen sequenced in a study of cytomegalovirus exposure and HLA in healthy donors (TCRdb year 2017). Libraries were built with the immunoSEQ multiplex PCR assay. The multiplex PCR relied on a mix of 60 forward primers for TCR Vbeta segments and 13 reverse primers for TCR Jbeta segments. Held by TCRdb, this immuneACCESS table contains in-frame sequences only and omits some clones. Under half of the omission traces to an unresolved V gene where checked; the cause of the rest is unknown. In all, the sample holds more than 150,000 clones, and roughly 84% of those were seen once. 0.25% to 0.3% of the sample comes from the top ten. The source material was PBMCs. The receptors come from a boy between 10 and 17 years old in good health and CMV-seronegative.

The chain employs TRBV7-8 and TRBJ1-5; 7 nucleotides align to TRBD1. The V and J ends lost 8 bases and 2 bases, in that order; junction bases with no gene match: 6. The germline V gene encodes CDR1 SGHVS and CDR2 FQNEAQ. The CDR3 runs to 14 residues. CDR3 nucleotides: TGTGCCAGCGGGACAGTTGGCGGCAATCAGCCCCAGCATTTT. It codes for CASGTVGGNQPQHF.

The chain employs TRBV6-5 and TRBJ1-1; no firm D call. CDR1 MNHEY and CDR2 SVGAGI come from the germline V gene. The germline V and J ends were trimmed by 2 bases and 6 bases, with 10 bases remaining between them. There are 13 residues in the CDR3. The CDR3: CASSYLRHAEAFF. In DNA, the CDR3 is TGTGCCAGCAGTTACCTTCGACACGCTGAAGCTTTCTTT.

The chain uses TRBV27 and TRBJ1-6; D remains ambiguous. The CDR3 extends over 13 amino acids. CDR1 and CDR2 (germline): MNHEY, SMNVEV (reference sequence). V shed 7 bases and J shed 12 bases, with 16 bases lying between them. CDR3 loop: CASTSAGLGPLHF. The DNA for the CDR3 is TGTGCCAGCACCTCTGCAGGCTTAGGACCCCTCCACTTT.

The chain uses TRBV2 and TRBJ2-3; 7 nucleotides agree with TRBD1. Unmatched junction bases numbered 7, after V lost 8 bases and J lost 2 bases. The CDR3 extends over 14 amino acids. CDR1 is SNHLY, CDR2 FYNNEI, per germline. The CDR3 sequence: CASAQGRYTDTQYF. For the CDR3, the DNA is TGTGCCAGCGCACAGGGGCGATACACAGATACGCAGTATTTT.

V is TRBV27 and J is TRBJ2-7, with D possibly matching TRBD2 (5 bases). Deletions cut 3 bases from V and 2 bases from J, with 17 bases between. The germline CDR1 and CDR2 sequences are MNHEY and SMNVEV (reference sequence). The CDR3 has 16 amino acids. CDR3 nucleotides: TGTGCCAGCAGTTTCTATGGATTTCCGACTACCTACGAGCAGTACTTC. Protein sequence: CASSFYGFPTTYEQYF.

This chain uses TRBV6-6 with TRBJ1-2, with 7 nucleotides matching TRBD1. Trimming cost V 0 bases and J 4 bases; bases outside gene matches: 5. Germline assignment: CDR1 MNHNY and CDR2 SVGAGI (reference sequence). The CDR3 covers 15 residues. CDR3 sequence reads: CASSYSTGLVYGYTF. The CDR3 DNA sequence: TGTGCCAGCAGTTACTCGACAGGGCTGGTCTATGGCTACACCTTC.

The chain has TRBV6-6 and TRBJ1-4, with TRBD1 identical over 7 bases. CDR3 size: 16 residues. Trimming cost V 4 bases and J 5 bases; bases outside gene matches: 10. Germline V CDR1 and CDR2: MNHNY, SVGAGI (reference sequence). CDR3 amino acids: CASSFIGQARNEKLFF. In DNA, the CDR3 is TGTGCCAGCAGTTTCATCGGACAGGCGAGAAATGAAAAACTGTTTTTT.

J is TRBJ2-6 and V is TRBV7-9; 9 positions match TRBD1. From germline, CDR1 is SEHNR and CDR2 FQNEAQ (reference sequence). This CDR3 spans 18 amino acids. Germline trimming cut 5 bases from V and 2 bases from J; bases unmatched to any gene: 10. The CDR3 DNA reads TGTGCCAGCAGCGCCCACAGGGACAGGGTTGCTGGGGCCAACGTCCTGACTTTC. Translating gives CASSAHRDRVAGANVLTF.

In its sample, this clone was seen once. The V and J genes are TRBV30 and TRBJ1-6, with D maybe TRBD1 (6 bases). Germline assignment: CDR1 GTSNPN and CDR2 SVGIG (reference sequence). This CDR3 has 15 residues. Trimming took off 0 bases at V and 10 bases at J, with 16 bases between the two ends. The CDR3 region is CAWSVRPQGESPLHF. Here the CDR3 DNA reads TGTGCCTGGAGTGTAAGGCCACAGGGCGAATCACCCCTCCACTTT.

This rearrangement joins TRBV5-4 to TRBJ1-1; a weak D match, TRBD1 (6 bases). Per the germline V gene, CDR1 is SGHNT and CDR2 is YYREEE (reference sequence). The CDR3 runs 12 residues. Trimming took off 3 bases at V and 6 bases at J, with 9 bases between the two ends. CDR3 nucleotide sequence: TGTGCCAGCAGCTCACAGGGACCTGAAGCTTTCTTT. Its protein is CASSSQGPEAFF.

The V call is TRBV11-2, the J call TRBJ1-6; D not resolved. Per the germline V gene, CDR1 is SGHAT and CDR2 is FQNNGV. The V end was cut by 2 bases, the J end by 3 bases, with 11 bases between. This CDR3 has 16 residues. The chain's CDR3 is CASSLPATGYNSPLHF. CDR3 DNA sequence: TGTGCCAGCAGCTTACCAGCCACGGGCTATAATTCACCCCTCCACTTT.

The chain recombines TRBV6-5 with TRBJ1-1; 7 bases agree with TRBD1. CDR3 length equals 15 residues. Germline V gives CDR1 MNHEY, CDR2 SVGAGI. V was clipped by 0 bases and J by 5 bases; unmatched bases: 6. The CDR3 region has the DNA TGTGCCAGCAGTTACTCGACAGGGAAAAGGACTGAAGCTTTCTTT. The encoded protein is CASSYSTGKRTEAFF.

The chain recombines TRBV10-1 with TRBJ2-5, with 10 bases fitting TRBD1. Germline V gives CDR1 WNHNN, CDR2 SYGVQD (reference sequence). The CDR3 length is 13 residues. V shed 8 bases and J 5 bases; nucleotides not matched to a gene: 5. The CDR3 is CASGQGGLETQYF. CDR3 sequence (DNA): TGCGCCAGCGGACAGGGGGGATTGGAGACCCAGTACTTC.

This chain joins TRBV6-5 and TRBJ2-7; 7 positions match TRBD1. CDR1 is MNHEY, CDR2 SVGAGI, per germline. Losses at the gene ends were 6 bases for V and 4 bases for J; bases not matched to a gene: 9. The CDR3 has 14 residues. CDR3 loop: CASRTGVDRYEQYF. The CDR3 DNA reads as TGTGCCAGCAGAACAGGGGTCGATCGATACGAGCAGTACTTC.

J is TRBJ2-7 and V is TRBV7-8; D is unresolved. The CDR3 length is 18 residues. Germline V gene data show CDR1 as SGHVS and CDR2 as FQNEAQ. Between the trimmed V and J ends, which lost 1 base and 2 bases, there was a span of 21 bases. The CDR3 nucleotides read TGTGCCAGCAGCTTAGTTGTGATTCGAGGTAACAAGACCTACGAGCAGTACTTC. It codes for CASSLVVIRGNKTYEQYF.

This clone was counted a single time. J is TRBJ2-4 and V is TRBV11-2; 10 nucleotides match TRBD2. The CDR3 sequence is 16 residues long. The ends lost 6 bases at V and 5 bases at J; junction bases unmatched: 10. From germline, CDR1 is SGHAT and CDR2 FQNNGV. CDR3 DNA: TGTGCCAGCAGTTTAAGAGCGGGAGGGTGGGAAAACATTCAGTACTTC. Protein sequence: CASSLRAGGWENIQYF.

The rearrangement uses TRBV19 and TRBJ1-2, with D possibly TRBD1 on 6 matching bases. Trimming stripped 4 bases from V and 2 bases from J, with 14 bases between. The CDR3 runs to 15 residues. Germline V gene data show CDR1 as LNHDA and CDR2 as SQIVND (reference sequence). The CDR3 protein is CASSTDRLPNYGYTF. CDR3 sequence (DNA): TGTGCCAGTAGTACGGACAGATTACCGAACTATGGCTACACCTTC.

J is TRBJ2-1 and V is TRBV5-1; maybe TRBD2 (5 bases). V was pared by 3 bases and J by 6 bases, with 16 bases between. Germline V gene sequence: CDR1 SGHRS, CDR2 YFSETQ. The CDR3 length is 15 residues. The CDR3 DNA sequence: TGCGCCAGCAGCTCCACCCCCGTGACTACCAATGAGCAGTTCTTC. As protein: CASSSTPVTTNEQFF.

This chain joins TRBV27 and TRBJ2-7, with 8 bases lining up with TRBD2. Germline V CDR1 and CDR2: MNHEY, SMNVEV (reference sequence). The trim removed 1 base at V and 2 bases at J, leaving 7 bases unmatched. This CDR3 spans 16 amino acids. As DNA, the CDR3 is TGTGCCAGCAGTTTATATTCCGGGACTAGACCCTACGAGCAGTACTTC. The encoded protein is CASSLYSGTRPYEQYF.

The CDR3 sequence is CASSLAGGAANTEAFF. The DNA for the CDR3 is TGCGCCAGCAGCTTGGCCGGCGGTGCAGCGAACACTGAAGCTTTCTTT. The rearrangement uses TRBV5-1 and TRBJ1-1, with D uncertain. V was trimmed by 0 bases and J by 1 base, leaving 13 bases between them. The CDR3 is 16 amino acids. Germline V gene data show CDR1 as SGHRS and CDR2 as YFSETQ. Full variable domain (missing parts from reference TRBV5-1 and TRBJ1-1): KAGVTQTPRYLIKTRGQQVTLSCSPISGHRSVSWYQQTPGQGLQFLFEYFSETQRNKGNFPGRFSGRQFSNSRSEMNVSTLELGDSALYLCASSLAGGAANTEAFFGQGTRLTVV.

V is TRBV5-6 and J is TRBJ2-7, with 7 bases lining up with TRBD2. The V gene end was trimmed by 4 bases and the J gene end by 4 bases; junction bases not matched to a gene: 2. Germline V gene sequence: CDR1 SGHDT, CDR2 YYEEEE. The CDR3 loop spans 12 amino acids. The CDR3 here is CASSGRAYEQYF. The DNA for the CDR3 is TGTGCCAGCAGCGGGAGGGCTTACGAGCAGTACTTC.

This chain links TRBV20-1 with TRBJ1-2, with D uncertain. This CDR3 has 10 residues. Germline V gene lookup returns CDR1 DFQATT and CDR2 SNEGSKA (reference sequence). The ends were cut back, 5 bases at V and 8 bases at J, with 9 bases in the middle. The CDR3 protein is CSAPGPGYTF. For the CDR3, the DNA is TGCAGTGCTCCAGGTCCCGGCTACACCTTC.

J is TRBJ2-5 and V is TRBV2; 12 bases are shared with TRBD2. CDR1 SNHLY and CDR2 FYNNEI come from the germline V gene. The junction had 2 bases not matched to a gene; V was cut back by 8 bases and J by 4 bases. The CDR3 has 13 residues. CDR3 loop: CASQTSGGETQYF. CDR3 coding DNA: TGTGCCAGCCAGACTAGCGGGGGAGAGACCCAGTACTTC.

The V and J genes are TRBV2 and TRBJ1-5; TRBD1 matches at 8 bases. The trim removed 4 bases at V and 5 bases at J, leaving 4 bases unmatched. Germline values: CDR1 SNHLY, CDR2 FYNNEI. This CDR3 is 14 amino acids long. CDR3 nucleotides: TGTGCCAGCAGTGGACAGGGGTTTTATCAGCCCCAGCATTTT. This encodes CASSGQGFYQPQHF.

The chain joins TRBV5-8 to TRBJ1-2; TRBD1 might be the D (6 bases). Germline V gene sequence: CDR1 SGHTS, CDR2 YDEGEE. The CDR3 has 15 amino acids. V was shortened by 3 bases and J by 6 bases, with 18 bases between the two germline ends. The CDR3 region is CASSSGPTGPDGYTF. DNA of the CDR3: TGTGCCAGCAGCTCCGGACCCACAGGGCCTGATGGCTACACCTTC.

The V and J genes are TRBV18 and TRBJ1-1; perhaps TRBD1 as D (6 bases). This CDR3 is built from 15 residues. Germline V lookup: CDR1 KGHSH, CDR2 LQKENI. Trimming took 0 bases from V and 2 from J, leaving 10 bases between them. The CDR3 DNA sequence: TGTGCCAGCTCACCACCACAGGGACGTAACACTGAAGCTTTCTTT. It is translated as CASSPPQGRNTEAFF.